The T cell receptor (beta chain) described here comes from a study of beta chain features in type 1 diabetes. Overall study results and limits: Shorter TCRB CDR3s, moderately but significantly so, were found in Type 1 diabetes patients in all four CD4+ subsets.

Since all of the isolated RNA was reverse transcribed, expressed TCRB transcripts were what got sequenced. TCRdb keeps only in-frame clones here, not all; method: immunoSEQ multiplex PCR. The sample contains 550,000 to 850,000 clones, 13% of which appear only once. Only a few counts were recorded for this clone. The antigen remains unidentified. Trimming removed 6 bases from V and 2 bases from J; junction bases left unmatched: 4. The germline gives CDR1 SGHDN, CDR2 FVKESK. This CDR3 contains 13 residues. The chain employs TRBV14 and TRBJ2-7; TRBD1 matches at 7 bases. The sample consisted of naive CD4+ T cells from blood. The origin of this receptor is a man aged 18-30 years with type 1 diabetes. CDR3 DNA sequence: TGTGCCAGCAGTTACAGGGGTCCCTACGAGCAGTACTTC. It codes for CASSYRGPYEQYF.